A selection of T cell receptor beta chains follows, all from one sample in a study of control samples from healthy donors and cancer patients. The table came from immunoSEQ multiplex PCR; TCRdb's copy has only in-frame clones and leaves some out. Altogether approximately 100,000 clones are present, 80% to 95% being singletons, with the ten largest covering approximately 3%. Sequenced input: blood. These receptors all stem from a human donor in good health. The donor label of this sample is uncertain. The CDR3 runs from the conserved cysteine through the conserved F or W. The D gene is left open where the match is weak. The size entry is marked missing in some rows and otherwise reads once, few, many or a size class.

CDR3 DNA: TGTGCCATCAGTGGGACAGTGCCGAATGAGCAGTTCTTC
CDR3 protein: CAISGTVPNEQFF
V gene: TRBV10-3
clone size: NA
J gene: TRBJ2-1
D gene: NA

CDR3 DNA: TGTGCCAGCAGTTTAGGCCAGCTTGGCTACACCTTC
CDR3 protein: CASSLGQLGYTF
V gene: TRBV12-3/TRBV12-4
clone size: NA
J gene: TRBJ1-2
D gene: NA

CDR3 DNA: TGTGCCAGCAGCTCCCCCAGCGGGCGATCCGCTGAGCAGTTCTTC
CDR3 protein: CASSSPSGRSAEQFF
V gene: TRBV13
clone size: NA
J gene: TRBJ2-1
D gene: NA

CDR3 DNA: TGTGCCAGCAGTGCTACAGGGAAAGGCGGTCGCAATCAGCCCCAGCATTTT
CDR3 protein: CASSATGKGGRNQPQHF
V gene: TRBV27
clone size: NA
J gene: TRBJ1-5
D gene: NA

CDR3 DNA: TGCGCCAGCAGCTTGGCACGGGGGGGCCTTCAGATAGATACGCAGTATTTT
CDR3 protein: CASSLARGGLQIDTQYF
V gene: TRBV5-1
clone size: NA
J gene: TRBJ2-3
D gene: TRBD2

CDR3 DNA: TGTGCCAGCAGCTTGGGAACAGGACTAGGGACAGATACGCAGTATTTT
CDR3 protein: CASSLGTGLGTDTQYF
V gene: TRBV5-6
clone size: NA
J gene: TRBJ2-3
D gene: TRBD2

CDR3 DNA: TGTGCCAGCGGTTCCAGGGGCTGGACCATATATTTT
CDR3 protein: CASGSRGWTIYF
V gene: TRBV6-5
clone size: NA
J gene: TRBJ1-3
D gene: NA

CDR3 DNA: TGTGCCAGCAGTTACTCAGACAGGGGGGGTTATACTGAAGCTTTCTTT
CDR3 protein: CASSYSDRGGYTEAFF
V gene: TRBV6-2/TRBV6-3
clone size: once
J gene: TRBJ1-1
D gene: TRBD1

CDR3 DNA: TGTGCCAGCAGCTTAGGCACGAACACTGAAGCTTTCTTT
CDR3 protein: CASSLGTNTEAFF
V gene: TRBV7-3
clone size: NA
J gene: TRBJ1-1
D gene: NA

CDR3 DNA: TGTGCCAGCAACTACAGGAACGAAAAACTGTTTTTT
CDR3 protein: CASNYRNEKLFF
V gene: TRBV28
clone size: NA
J gene: TRBJ1-4
D gene: NA

CDR3 DNA: TGTGCCAGCAGCGTTGGGCCTGGAAACACCATATATTTT
CDR3 protein: CASSVGPGNTIYF
V gene: TRBV9
clone size: NA
J gene: TRBJ1-3
D gene: NA

CDR3 DNA: TGCGCCAGCACCCTTAGCCCTAGCAACGCCGGGGAGCTGTTTTTT
CDR3 protein: CASTLSPSNAGELFF
V gene: TRBV5-1
clone size: NA
J gene: TRBJ2-2
D gene: NA

CDR3 DNA: TGTGCCAGCAGCTTAGCCAGGCAAGAGACCCAGTACTTC
CDR3 protein: CASSLARQETQYF
V gene: TRBV7-2
clone size: NA
J gene: TRBJ2-5
D gene: NA

CDR3 DNA: TGTGCCAGTAGTATGGTGGGACCCGGGGTTGGCTACACCTTC
CDR3 protein: CASSMVGPGVGYTF
V gene: TRBV19
clone size: NA
J gene: TRBJ1-2
D gene: NA

CDR3 DNA: TGTGCCAGCAGCGCCTATATCAGTTATGGCTACACCTTC
CDR3 protein: CASSAYISYGYTF
V gene: TRBV7-2
clone size: NA
J gene: TRBJ1-2
D gene: NA

CDR3 DNA: TGTGCCAGCAGCTTATTTTATAGGACGGATTCACCCCTCCACTTT
CDR3 protein: CASSLFYRTDSPLHF
V gene: TRBV7-8
clone size: NA
J gene: TRBJ1-6
D gene: NA

CDR3 DNA: TGTGCCAGCAGCACATACAGGGGGAAAACAGATACGCAGTATTTT
CDR3 protein: CASSTYRGKTDTQYF
V gene: TRBV28
clone size: NA
J gene: TRBJ2-3
D gene: TRBD1

CDR3 DNA: TGTGCCAGCAGCTACCTCGGTGGGGAGGGCTACACCTTC
CDR3 protein: CASSYLGGEGYTF
V gene: TRBV3-1/TRBV3-2
clone size: NA
J gene: TRBJ1-2
D gene: NA

CDR3 DNA: TGTGCCAGCTCACCAGGGCCCCGCCGGGGGAATGAGCAGTTCTTC
CDR3 protein: CASSPGPRRGNEQFF
V gene: TRBV18
clone size: NA
J gene: TRBJ2-1
D gene: NA

CDR3 DNA: TGTGCCACCAGCAGAGGTGGGGGAGCCTACACAGATACGCAGTATTTT
CDR3 protein: CATSRGGGAYTDTQYF
V gene: TRBV15
clone size: NA
J gene: TRBJ2-3
D gene: NA

CDR3 DNA: TGCAGCGTTGACGAGACTAGCGGGGGGTCAGATACGCAGTATTTT
CDR3 protein: CSVDETSGGSDTQYF
V gene: TRBV29-1
clone size: NA
J gene: TRBJ2-3
D gene: TRBD2

CDR3 DNA: TGTGCCAGCAGCGCGGGGCTGGGGTCTGGCTACACCTTC
CDR3 protein: CASSAGLGSGYTF
V gene: TRBV9
clone size: NA
J gene: TRBJ1-2
D gene: NA

CDR3 DNA: TGCGCCAGCAGCTTGGGGGGACGGGGTACCTACGAGCAGTACTTC
CDR3 protein: CASSLGGRGTYEQYF
V gene: TRBV5-1
clone size: NA
J gene: TRBJ2-7
D gene: NA

CDR3 DNA: TGTGCCAGCAGCGAGAGCCTGAATTCACCCCTCCACTTT
CDR3 protein: CASSESLNSPLHF
V gene: TRBV9
clone size: NA
J gene: TRBJ1-6
D gene: NA

CDR3 DNA: TGTGCCAGCAGGCCAGGGTTTAGCAAGGCTGAAGCTTTCTTT
CDR3 protein: CASRPGFSKAEAFF
V gene: TRBV2
clone size: NA
J gene: TRBJ1-1
D gene: NA

CDR3 DNA: TGTGCCAGCAGCTCCCCCGGGGACTACGAGCAGTACTTC
CDR3 protein: CASSSPGDYEQYF
V gene: TRBV21-1
clone size: NA
J gene: TRBJ2-7
D gene: NA

CDR3 DNA: TGCGCCAGCAGCCTTGGGACAGGGGCGGGGGAGACCCAGTACTTC
CDR3 protein: CASSLGTGAGETQYF
V gene: TRBV4-3
clone size: NA
J gene: TRBJ2-5
D gene: TRBD1

CDR3 DNA: TGTGCCAGCAGCAGAGACGGAGGGACCAACTATGGCTACACCTTC
CDR3 protein: CASSRDGGTNYGYTF
V gene: TRBV6-4
clone size: NA
J gene: TRBJ1-2
D gene: NA

CDR3 DNA: TGTGCCAGCAGGCTCCGGGCCTTTGACAGGAACACTGAAGCTTTCTTT
CDR3 protein: CASRLRAFDRNTEAFF
V gene: TRBV5-4
clone size: NA
J gene: TRBJ1-1
D gene: NA

CDR3 DNA: TGTGCCAGCTCTTCCGGGACAGGGCTTCCTGAAGCTTTCTTT
CDR3 protein: CASSSGTGLPEAFF
V gene: TRBV18
clone size: NA
J gene: TRBJ1-1
D gene: TRBD1

CDR3 DNA: TGTGCCATCAGAGGGACATCTGGAAACACCATATATTTT
CDR3 protein: CAIRGTSGNTIYF
V gene: TRBV10-3
clone size: NA
J gene: TRBJ1-3
D gene: NA

CDR3 DNA: TGTGCCAGCAGTTTCGGGCTAGCCAAAAACATTCAGTACTTC
CDR3 protein: CASSFGLAKNIQYF
V gene: TRBV28
clone size: NA
J gene: TRBJ2-4
D gene: NA

CDR3 DNA: TGTGCCAGCAGCCACCGCACTAGCGGGAACACCGGGGAGCTGTTTTTT
CDR3 protein: CASSHRTSGNTGELFF
V gene: TRBV9
clone size: NA
J gene: TRBJ2-2
D gene: TRBD2

CDR3 DNA: TGTGCCATCAGTGAGACCAGGGCTTCGAGCACTGAAGCTTTCTTT
CDR3 protein: CAISETRASSTEAFF
V gene: TRBV10-3
clone size: once
J gene: TRBJ1-1
D gene: NA

CDR3 DNA: TGTGCCAGCAGCTTCCAAAGGGTCGGGACCACCGAGCAGTACTTC
CDR3 protein: CASSFQRVGTTEQYF
V gene: TRBV11-2
clone size: NA
J gene: TRBJ2-7
D gene: NA

CDR3 DNA: TGTGCCAGTAGTATAGGGACAGGGGATCAGCCCCAGCATTTT
CDR3 protein: CASSIGTGDQPQHF
V gene: TRBV19
clone size: NA
J gene: TRBJ1-5
D gene: TRBD1

CDR3 DNA: TGTGCCAGCAGTGCCCAACAGGGCGCGCAGTATTTT
CDR3 protein: CASSAQQGAQYF
V gene: TRBV25-1
clone size: NA
J gene: TRBJ2-3
D gene: NA

CDR3 DNA: TGCGCCAGCAGCTTGGGGGGTTTCGATGGCTACACCTTC
CDR3 protein: CASSLGGFDGYTF
V gene: TRBV5-1
clone size: few
J gene: TRBJ1-2
D gene: NA

CDR3 DNA: TGTGCCTGGAGTATACTCGGTACAGGGTCGGATCTGTTTTTT
CDR3 protein: CAWSILGTGSDLFF
V gene: TRBV30
clone size: NA
J gene: TRBJ2-2
D gene: NA